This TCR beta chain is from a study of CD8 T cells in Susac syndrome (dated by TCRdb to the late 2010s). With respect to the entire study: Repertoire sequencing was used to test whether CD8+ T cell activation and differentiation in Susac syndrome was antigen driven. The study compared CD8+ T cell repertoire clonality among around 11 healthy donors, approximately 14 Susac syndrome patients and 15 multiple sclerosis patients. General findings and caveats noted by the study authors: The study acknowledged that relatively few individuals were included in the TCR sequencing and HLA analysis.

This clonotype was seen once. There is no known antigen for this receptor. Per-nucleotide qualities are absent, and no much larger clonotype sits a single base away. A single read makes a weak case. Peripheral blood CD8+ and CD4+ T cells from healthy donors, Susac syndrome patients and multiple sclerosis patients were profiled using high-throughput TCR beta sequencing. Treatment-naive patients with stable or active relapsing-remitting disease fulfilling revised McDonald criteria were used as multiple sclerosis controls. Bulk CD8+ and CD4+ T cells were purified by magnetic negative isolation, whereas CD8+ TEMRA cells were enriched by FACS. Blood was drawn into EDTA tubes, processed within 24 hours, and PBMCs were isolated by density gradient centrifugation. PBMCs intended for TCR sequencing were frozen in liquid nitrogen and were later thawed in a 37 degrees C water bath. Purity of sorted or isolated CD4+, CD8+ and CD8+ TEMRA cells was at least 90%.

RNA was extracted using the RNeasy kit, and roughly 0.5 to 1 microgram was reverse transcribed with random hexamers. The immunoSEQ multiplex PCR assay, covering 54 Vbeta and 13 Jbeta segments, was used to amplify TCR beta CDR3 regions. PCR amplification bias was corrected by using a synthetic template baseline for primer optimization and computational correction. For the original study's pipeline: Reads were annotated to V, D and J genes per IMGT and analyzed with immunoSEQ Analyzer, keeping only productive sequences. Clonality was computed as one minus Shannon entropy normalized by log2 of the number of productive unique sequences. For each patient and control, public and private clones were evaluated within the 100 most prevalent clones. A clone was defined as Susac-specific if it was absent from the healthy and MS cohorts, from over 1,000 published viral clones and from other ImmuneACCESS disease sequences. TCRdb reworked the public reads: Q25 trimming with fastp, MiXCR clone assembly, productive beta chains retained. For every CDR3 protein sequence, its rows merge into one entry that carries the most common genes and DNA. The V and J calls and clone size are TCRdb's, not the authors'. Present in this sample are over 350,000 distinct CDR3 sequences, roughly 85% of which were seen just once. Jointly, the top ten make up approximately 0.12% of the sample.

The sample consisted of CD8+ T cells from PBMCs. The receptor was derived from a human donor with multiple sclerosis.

The nucleotides are TGCAGCGTTTGTATTCCGGGAGGCTACGAGCAGTACTTC. The translation is CSVCIPGGYEQYF. In this chain, TRBV29-1 is recombined with TRBJ2-7, and 7 bases in between align with TRBD2. Trimming leaves V shorter by 5 bases and J shorter by 3 bases, with the junction holding 7 bases beyond the gene matches. The CDR3, cysteine through phenylalanine, is 13 amino acids long. CDR3 DNA is the only sequence kept; it has 39 bases, read in frame from the first base. Reading the germline V gene gives CDR1 SQVTM and CDR2 ANQGSEA.